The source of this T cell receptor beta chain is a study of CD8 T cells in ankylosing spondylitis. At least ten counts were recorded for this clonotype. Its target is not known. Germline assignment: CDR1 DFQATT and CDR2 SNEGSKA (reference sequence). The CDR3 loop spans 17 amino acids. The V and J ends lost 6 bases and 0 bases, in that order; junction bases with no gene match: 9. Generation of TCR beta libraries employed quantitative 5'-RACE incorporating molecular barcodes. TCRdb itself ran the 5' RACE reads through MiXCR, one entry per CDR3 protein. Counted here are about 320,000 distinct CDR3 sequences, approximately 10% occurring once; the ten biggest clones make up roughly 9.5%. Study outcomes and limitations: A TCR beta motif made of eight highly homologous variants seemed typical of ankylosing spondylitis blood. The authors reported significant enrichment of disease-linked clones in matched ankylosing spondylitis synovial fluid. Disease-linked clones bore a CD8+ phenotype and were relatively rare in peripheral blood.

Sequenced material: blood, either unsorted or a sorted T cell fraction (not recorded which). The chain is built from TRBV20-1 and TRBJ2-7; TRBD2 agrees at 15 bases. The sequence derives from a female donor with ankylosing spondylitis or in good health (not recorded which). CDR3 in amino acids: CSALGLAGGRDSYEQYF. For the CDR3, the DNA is TGCAGTGCCCTGGGACTAGCGGGAGGTCGGGACTCCTACGAGCAGTACTTC.